These 4 T cell receptor beta chains came from one sample sequenced in a study of CD4 and CD8 cells across lung adenocarcinoma regions. TCRdb processed the PCR reads anew with MiXCR; each CDR3 protein has one entry. The sample carries about 25,000 distinct CDR3 sequences, around 56% recorded once. The sample consisted of CD8+ T cells from the center of a lung tumor. The receptors derive from a male donor with lung adenocarcinoma. The CD4 and CD8 labels of this study may be unreliable.

At least ten counts were recorded for this clonotype. In DNA, the CDR3 is TGTGCCAGCAGCAACCGACAGGCCATCACAAGTACGGATGAGCAGTTCTTC. The encoded protein is CASSNRQAITSTDEQFF. The chain recombines TRBV7-2 with TRBJ2-1, with a tentative D call TRBD1 (6 bases). Trimming pared 5 bases from V and 8 bases from J, leaving 25 bases between. The CDR3 covers 17 residues. In germline, CDR1 is SGHTA, CDR2 FQGNSA.

By its share, this clonotype is medium-sized (0.01 to 0.1%). The J gene is TRBJ2-3, the V gene TRBV6-1; TRBD1 matches at 7 bases. The V gene's germline CDR1 is MNHNS and CDR2 SASEGT. The CDR3 loop spans 14 amino acids. After removal of 5 bases from V and 2 bases from J, the junction contained 4 bases not matched to a gene. CDR3 sequence (DNA): TGTGCCAGCAGTAAGACAGGGAACACAGATACGCAGTATTTT. This translates into CASSKTGNTDTQYF.

The chain carries TRBV6-1 and TRBJ2-5; TRBD2 might be the D (6 bases). With 8 bases removed from V and 8 bases from J, the gap between germline ends came to 27 bases. CDR1 is MNHNS, CDR2 SASEGT, per germline. The CDR3 has 16 residues. Here the CDR3 reads CASGGAGSRDRDTQYF. CDR3 in DNA: TGTGCCAGCGGGGGAGCCGGGAGCCGGGACCGAGATACCCAGTACTTC.

V is TRBV6-5 and J is TRBJ2-1; tentatively, D is TRBD2 (5 bases). V was clipped by 0 bases and J by 4 bases, with 7 bases between them. Germline V gene sequence: CDR1 MNHEY, CDR2 SVGAGI. There are 14 residues in the CDR3. CDR3 DNA sequence: TGTGCCAGCAGTTACTCCGGGATTTACAATGAGCAGTTCTTC. Amino acid sequence: CASSYSGIYNEQFF.